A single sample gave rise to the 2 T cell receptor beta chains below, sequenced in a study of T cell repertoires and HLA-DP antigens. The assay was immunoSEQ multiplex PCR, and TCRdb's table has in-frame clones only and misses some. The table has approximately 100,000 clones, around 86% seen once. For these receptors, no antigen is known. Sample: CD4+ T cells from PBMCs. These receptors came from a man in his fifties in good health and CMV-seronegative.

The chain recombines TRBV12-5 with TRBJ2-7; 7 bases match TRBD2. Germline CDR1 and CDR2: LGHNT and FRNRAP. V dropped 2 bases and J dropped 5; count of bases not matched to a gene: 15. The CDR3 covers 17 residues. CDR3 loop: CASGLTGWGGRYDEQYF. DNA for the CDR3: TGTGCTAGTGGTTTGACCGGATGGGGCGGGAGATACGACGAGCAGTACTTC.

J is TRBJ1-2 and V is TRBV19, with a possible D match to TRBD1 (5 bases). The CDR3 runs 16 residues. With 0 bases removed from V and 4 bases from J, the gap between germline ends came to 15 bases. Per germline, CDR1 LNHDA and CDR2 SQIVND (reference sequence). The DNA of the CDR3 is TGTGCCAGTAGTATAGATCGAGGGACTATCGGCTATGGCTACACCTTC. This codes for CASSIDRGTIGYGYTF.